This T cell receptor (beta chain) was observed in a study of blood T cell repertoires in COVID-19 (dated by TCRdb to 2020 to 2021). For context, the study as a whole: The collaborator samples originated in the United States, Italy and Spain and spanned the acute and convalescent phases of COVID-19. The prospective study material was composed of cDNA or gDNA derived from T cells, B-cell-depleted T cells, or PBMCs. Deeply sampled blood TCRbeta repertoires from subjects exposed to, actively infected with, or recovered from COVID-19 were included in the dataset. The repertoires were made available in a free public database intended to serve as a resource for research on the immune response to SARS-CoV-2. Samples were obtained from the ongoing ImmuneRACE study (first 160 participants) and from some 1,300 subjects provided by 6 global collaborators. The sample metadata nearly always contained a de-identified subject ID, COVID-19 status, age in years and sex. Where available, HLA class I and class II types were taken from metadata supplied by the sample provider and were not determined by assay-based typing.

Findings and caveats that apply to the study as a whole: The amount of clinical and demographic metadata varied by source and participant and was provided uncurated.

Remarks on this clone: Its cognate antigen has yet to be identified. Base quality data are lacking; no much larger clone is found one base away.

The immunoSEQ Assay, a bias-controlled multiplex PCR, was used to amplify TCRbeta CDR3 regions from genomic DNA. On the authors' methods: The number of nucleated cells in each sample was estimated from the amplification of reference gene primers within the assay. To quantify the absolute abundance of each unique TCRbeta CDR3 rearrangement, sequence reads were collapsed and filtered. For each sample, productive Simpson clonality was calculated by taking the square root of Simpson's diversity index across productive rearrangements. Not all clones reach the TCRdb copy of this immuneACCESS table, which keeps in-frame sequences only. Checked studies attribute under half of the gap to unresolved V genes and leave the rest unexplained. D and trimming were read from the DNA, whereas the V and J calls and clone size are those reported in that table. The sample yields under 200,000 clones; roughly 83% were counted once. Approximately 2.9% of the sample belongs to the ten largest clones.

The collaborating institutions used their own protocols to collect whole blood in K2EDTA tubes. Collaborator samples were shipped for TCRbeta analysis as frozen whole blood, isolated PBMCs, or DNA extracted from either sample type. The CDR3 holds 14 amino acids from the cysteine to the phenylalanine. The CDR3 DNA has 42 bases and is translated from base 1. Based on the germline V gene, the CDR1 and CDR2 sequences are SGDLS and YYNGEE. Clipping removes 2 bases from V and 5 bases from J, with 1 as the unmatched junction base count. The receptor was isolated from a woman between 55 and 75 years old with acute or convalescent COVID-19. The V gene is TRBV9 and the J gene is TRBJ1-6; 7 central bases correspond to TRBD1. Sequencing input: peripheral blood. CDR3 region: CASSVTGDNSPLHF. The nucleotides are TGTGCCAGCAGCGTCACAGGGGATAATTCACCCCTCCACTTT.